This entry concerns a single TCR beta chain. The antigen remains unidentified. The Oncomine TCR Beta short-read assay sequenced DNA from cultured CD4+ T cells. TCRdb redid the calling of the PCR reads with MiXCR, one entry per CDR3 protein. In the table there are over 10,000 distinct CDR3 sequences, approximately 54% of which are singletons. Germline CDR1 is DFQATT and CDR2 is SNEGSKA (reference sequence). Trimming took off 2 bases at V and 2 bases at J, with 13 bases between the two ends. CDR3 size: 14 residues. This specimen belongs to a study of vaccination and CD4 T cells after COVID-19. The wider study: Two of the convalescents were Hispanic, and convalescents were six males and four females. Overall study results and limits: Among reactive clones from convalescent patients, a median roughly 85% appeared only post-vaccination. The researchers studied relatively few convalescent patients and omitted early post-infection timepoints.

Treatment given: approximately 9-day PBMC culture with coronavirus spike peptide pools or control peptides (ViraFEST assay). Input material: CD4+ T cells from blood, cultured in vitro. V and J are TRBV20-1 and TRBJ2-7; D is possibly TRBD2 (6 bases). The receptor was derived from a human donor who had recovered from COVID-19. CDR3 sequence: CSARSWTGAYEQYF. The CDR3, as DNA: TGCAGTGCTAGAAGTTGGACGGGAGCCTACGAGCAGTACTTC.